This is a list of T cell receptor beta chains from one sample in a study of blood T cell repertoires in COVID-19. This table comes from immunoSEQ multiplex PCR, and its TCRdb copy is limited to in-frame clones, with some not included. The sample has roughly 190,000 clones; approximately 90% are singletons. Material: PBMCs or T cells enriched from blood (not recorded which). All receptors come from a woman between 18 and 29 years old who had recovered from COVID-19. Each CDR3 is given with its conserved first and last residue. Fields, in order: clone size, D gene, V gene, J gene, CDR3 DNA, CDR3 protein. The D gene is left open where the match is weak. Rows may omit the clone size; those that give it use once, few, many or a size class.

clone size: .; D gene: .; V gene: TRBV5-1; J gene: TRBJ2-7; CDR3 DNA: TGCGCCAGCAGCTTGGTTGGGGACAACGAGCAGTACTTC; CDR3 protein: CASSLVGDNEQYF
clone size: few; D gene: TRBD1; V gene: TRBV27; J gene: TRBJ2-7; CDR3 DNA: TGTGCCAGCAAAACCTCAGGGGGCTTCTACGAGCAGTACTTC; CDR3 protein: CASKTSGGFYEQYF
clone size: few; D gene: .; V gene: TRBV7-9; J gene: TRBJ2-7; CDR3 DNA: TGTGCCGCCGTAGGGGGCTACGAGCAGTACTTC; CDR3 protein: CAAVGGYEQYF
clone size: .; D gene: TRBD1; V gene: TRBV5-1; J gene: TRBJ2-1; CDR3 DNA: TGCGCCAATAGACAGGGACAGGGGGCGAGCAATGAGCAGTTCTTC; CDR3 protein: CANRQGQGASNEQFF
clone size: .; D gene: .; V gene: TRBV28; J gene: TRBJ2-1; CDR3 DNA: TGTGCCAGCAGTCACTACTATACCGATGAGCAGTTCTTC; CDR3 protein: CASSHYYTDEQFF
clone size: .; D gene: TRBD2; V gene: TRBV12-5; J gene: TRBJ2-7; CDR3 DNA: TGTGCTAGTGGTTTGGTACGGCATGGTAGCGGGAAGACCTACGAGCAGTACTTC; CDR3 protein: CASGLVRHGSGKTYEQYF
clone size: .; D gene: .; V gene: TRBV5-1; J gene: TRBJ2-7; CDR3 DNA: TGCGCCAGCAGCTTGGGTCCCGGGTTTACTTACGAGCAGTACTTC; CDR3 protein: CASSLGPGFTYEQYF
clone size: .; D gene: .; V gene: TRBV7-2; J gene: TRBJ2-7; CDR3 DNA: TGTGCCAGCAGCTTTGGCGGGCGCTACTACGAGCAGTACTTC; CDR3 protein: CASSFGGRYYEQYF
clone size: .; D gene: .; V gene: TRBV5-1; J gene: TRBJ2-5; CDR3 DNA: TGCGCCAGCAGCTTGACGCAGGGGGGTTCGGAGACCCAGTACTTC; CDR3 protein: CASSLTQGGSETQYF
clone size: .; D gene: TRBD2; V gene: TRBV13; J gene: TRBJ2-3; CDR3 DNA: TGTGCCAGCAGCTTGACTAGCGGGAGGGCCGAATCCACAGATACGCAGTATTTT; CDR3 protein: CASSLTSGRAESTDTQYF
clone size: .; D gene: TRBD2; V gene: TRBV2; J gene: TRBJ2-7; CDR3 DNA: TGTGCCAGCAGAGGGGAGGGAAGGGAGTACTTC; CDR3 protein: CASRGEGREYF
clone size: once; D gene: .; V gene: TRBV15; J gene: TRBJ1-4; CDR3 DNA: TGTGCCACCAGTAGTCCTCAGGGGTATGAAAAACTGTTTTTT; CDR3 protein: CATSSPQGYEKLFF
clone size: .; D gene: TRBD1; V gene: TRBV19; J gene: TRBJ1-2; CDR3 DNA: TGTGCCACCCGACGGTTGGGACAGGACTATGGCTACACCTTC; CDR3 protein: CATRRLGQDYGYTF
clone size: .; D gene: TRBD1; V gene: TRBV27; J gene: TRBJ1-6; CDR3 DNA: TGTGCCAGCAGCTCCCTGACAGGGGGTAATTCACCCCTCCACTTT; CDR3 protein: CASSSLTGGNSPLHF
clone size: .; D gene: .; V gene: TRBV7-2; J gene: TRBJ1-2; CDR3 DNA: TGTGCCAGCAGTCAAAACAGGGCGGTCTATGGCTACACCTTC; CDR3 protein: CASSQNRAVYGYTF
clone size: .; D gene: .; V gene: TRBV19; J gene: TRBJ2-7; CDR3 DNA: TGTGCCAGTAGTATGGCGGACATGACCACCTACGAGCAGTACTTC; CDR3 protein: CASSMADMTTYEQYF
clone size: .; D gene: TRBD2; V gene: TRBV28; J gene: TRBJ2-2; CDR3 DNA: TGTGCCAGCGAGTCCCCCGGACTAGCGGGAGGAGTTGGCACCGGGGAGCTGTTTTTT; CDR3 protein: CASESPGLAGGVGTGELFF
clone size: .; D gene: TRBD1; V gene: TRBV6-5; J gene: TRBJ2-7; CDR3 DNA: TGTGCCAGCCACAACAGGGGGCTAACGGACGAGCAGTACTTC; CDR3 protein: CASHNRGLTDEQYF
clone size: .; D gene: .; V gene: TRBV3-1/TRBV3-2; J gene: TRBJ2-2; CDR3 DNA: TGTGCCAGCAGCCCTCCGGACAGATCAAACACCGGGGAGCTGTTTTTT; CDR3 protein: CASSPPDRSNTGELFF
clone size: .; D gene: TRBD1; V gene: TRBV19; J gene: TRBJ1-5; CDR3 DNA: TGTGCCAGTAGTACATATGGACAGGGGAATCAGCCCCAGCATTTT; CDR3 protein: CASSTYGQGNQPQHF
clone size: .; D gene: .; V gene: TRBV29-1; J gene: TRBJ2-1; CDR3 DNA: TGCAGCGTTGAAGCGGGGTGGTACAATGAGCAGTTCTTC; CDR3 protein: CSVEAGWYNEQFF
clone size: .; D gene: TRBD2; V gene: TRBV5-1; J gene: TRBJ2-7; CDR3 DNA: TGCGCCAGCAGCTTGGTGAAAGCGGGAGTAGACCACGAGCAGTACTTC; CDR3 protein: CASSLVKAGVDHEQYF
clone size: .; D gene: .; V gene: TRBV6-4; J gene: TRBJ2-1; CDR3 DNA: TGTGCCAGCAGCGTGGGGCCCGGACCGTTCAATGAGCAGTTCTTC; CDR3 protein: CASSVGPGPFNEQFF
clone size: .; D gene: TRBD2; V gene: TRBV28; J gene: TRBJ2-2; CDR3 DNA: TGTGCCAGCAGTTTCTGGGGACTAGCGGGGGCCGAAGGGGAGCTGTTTTTT; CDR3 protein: CASSFWGLAGAEGELFF
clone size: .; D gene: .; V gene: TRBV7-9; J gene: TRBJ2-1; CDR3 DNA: TGTGCCAGCTCGCCGGGATCATCCTACAATGAGCAGTTCTTC; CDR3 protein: CASSPGSSYNEQFF
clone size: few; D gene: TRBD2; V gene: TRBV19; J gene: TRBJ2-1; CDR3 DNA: TGTGCCAGTAGTAAGCGGGAGCGCAATGAGCAGTTCTTC; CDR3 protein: CASSKRERNEQFF
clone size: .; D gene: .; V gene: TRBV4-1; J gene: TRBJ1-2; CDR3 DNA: TGCGCCAGCAGCCAAGATCGGTGGAGGCTAAACTATGGCTACACCTTC; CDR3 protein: CASSQDRWRLNYGYTF
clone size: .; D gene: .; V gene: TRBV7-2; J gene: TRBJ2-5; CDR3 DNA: TGTGCCAGCAGCTTAGCTCGGAGGCGGGAGACCCAGTACTTC; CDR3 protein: CASSLARRRETQYF
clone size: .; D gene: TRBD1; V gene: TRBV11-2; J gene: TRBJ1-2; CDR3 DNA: TGTGCCAGCAGCTTAACGACAGGGGGCATGGATGGCTACACCTTC; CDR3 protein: CASSLTTGGMDGYTF
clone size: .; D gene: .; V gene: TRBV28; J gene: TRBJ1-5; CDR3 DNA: TGTGCCAGCAGTGAGGGATTGCCCCAGCATTTT; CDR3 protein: CASSEGLPQHF
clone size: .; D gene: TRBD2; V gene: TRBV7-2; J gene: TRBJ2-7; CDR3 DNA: TGTGCCAGCAGCTTAGCACTAGCGGGAGGCGAGCAGTACTTC; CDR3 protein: CASSLALAGGEQYF
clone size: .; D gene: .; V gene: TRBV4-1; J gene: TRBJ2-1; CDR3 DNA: TGCGCCAGCAGGCCTAATAGCCGCAGTTACAATGAGCAGTTCTTC; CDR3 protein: CASRPNSRSYNEQFF
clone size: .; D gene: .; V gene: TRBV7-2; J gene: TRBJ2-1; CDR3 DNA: TGTGCCAGCAGCAAAATCGGGACTCACAACAATGAGCAGTTCTTC; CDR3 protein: CASSKIGTHNNEQFF
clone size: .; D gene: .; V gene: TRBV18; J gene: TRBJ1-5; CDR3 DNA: TGTGCCAGCTCACCAGACTCGGGTTCTCAGCCCCAGCATTTT; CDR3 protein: CASSPDSGSQPQHF
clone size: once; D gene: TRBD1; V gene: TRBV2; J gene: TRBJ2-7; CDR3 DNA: TGTGCCAGCAGTGATCCCGGGACAGACTACGAGCAGTACTTC; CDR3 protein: CASSDPGTDYEQYF
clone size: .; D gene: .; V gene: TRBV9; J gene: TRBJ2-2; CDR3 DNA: TGTGCCAGCAGCGTAGCTACGGTAGGGGAGCTGTTTTTT; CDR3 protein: CASSVATVGELFF
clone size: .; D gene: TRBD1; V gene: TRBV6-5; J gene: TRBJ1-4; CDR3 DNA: TGTGCCAGCATTCGGACAGGGGATGAAAAACTGTTTTTT; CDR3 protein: CASIRTGDEKLFF
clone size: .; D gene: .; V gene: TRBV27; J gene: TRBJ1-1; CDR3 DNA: TGTGCCAGCAGTAGGGCCGGGGCGGGGGACACTGAAGCTTTCTTT; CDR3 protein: CASSRAGAGDTEAFF
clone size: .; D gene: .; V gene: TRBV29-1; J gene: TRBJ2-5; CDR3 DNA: TGCAGCGTTGCATCTGGGGGCGTAACAGAGACCCAGTACTTC; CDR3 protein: CSVASGGVTETQYF
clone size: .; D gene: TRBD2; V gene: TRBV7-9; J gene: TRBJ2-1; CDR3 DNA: TGTGCCAGCAGCTGGGGGACTAGCGGGAGGAGGAGTGAGCAGTTCTTC; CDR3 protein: CASSWGTSGRRSEQFF
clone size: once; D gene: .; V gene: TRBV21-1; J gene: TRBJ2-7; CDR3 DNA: TGTGCCAGCTACAGGAGCTCCTACGAGCAGTACTTC; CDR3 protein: CASYRSSYEQYF
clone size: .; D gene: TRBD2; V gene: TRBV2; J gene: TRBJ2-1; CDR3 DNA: TGTGCCAGCAGTGAACCTAGCGGGAACGACCTACCCCTCTACAATGAGCAGTTCTTC; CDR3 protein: CASSEPSGNDLPLYNEQFF
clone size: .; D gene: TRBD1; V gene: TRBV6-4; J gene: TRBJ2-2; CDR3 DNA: TGTGCCAGCAGTCCCCAGGGGGCGAGCACCGGGGAGCTGTTTTTT; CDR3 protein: CASSPQGASTGELFF
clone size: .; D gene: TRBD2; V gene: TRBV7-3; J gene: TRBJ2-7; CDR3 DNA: TGTGCCAGCAGCTTCGCTAGCGGACTCTACGAGCAGTACTTC; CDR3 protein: CASSFASGLYEQYF
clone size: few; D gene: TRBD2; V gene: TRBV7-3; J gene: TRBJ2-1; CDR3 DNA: TGTGCCAGCAGCTTAACTAGCGGGAGTTTTAATGAGCAGTTCTTC; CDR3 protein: CASSLTSGSFNEQFF
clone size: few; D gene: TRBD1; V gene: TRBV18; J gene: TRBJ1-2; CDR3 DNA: TGTGCCAGCTCGCCTAACCTTCAGGGGGACTATGGCTACACCTTC; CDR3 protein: CASSPNLQGDYGYTF
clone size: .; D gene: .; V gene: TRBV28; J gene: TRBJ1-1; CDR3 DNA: TGTGCCAGCAGTTTGACACAAGGGAACACTGAAGCTTTCTTT; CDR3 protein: CASSLTQGNTEAFF
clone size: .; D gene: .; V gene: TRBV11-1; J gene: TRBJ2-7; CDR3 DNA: TGTGCCAGCAGCTTAGAATTAGGGAGCACCTACGAGCAGTACTTC; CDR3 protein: CASSLELGSTYEQYF
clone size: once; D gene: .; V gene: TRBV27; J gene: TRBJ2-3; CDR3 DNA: TGTGCCAGCAGACACACAACAGATACGCAGTATTTT; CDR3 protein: CASRHTTDTQYF
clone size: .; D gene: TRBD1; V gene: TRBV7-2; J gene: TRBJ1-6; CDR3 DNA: TGTGCCAGCAGTCCCCTGGGACAGGGAGTTTCACCCCTCCACTTT; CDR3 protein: CASSPLGQGVSPLHF
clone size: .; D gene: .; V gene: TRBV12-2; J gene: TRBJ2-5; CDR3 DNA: TGTGCAAGTCGCTTAAATGACCGGGAGGAGACCCAGTACTTC; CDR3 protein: CASRLNDREETQYF
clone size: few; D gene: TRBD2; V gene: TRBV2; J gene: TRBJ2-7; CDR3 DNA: TGTGCCAGCAGTGAACTAGCGGGAACCACCTACGAGCAGTACTTC; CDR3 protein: CASSELAGTTYEQYF